This T cell receptor beta chain emerged from a study of regulatory T cells in long-lasting Graves disease. Study-wide results and limits: Newly diagnosed disease favored TRBV20-1 and TRBJ2-1 over persistent disease.

Sequencing libraries for TCR beta were prepared with iRepertoire HTBI primers and Arm-PCR of CDR3 regions. TCRdb reanalysed the multiplex PCR reads using MiXCR and keeps one entry per CDR3 protein. The repertoire holds approximately 350,000 distinct CDR3 sequences, with over 15% as singletons. The time point denotes: newly diagnosed GD, antithyroid drugs for less than 3 months. From PBMCs, RNA was extracted and then used to make the TCR library. Only a few counts were recorded for this clonotype. Its antigen is as yet unknown. CDR3 length equals 15 residues. With 5 bases removed from V and 3 bases from J, the gap between germline ends came to 14 bases. The germline gives CDR1 MNHEY, CDR2 SVGEGT. The sample was also linked to a second study, of T cells in Graves' hyperthyroidism and ophthalmopathy. That work contributes: The study defined stable Graves' hyperthyroidism as no ophthalmopathy progression within 18 months. Criteria for exclusion of patients were uncontrolled infection, other autoimmune disease, pregnancy or lactation. Model-based prediction identified ophthalmopathy a median around seven months prior to its onset.

Sequencing used peripheral blood mononuclear cells (PBMCs), obtained at new diagnosis, from a patient treated with antithyroid drugs. The V call is TRBV6-2 or TRBV6-3, the J call TRBJ2-1; D unclear. The clonotype comes from a man aged 35-49 years with Graves disease. The CDR3 reads CASSENVAIYNEQFF. CDR3 coding DNA: TGTGCCAGCAGTGAAAACGTGGCAATCTACAATGAGCAGTTCTTC.